These 15 T cell receptor beta chains originate from one sample sequenced in a study of lymphopenia after photon versus proton radiotherapy. TCRdb keeps only in-frame clones here, not all; method: immunoSEQ multiplex PCR. The sample holds roughly 30,000 clones, approximately 95% seen once. This specimen was peripheral blood, taken from a patient treated with photon-based radiotherapy. The receptor source for this set is a woman between 50 and 59 years old with cholangiocarcinoma.

This chain connects TRBV7-8 to TRBJ2-1, with TRBD1 matching 12 bases. This CDR3 has 14 amino acids. The germline V gene encodes CDR1 SGHVS and CDR2 FQNEAQ. J gave up 9 bases and V 8 bases, and 8 bases lay outside the gene matches. The CDR3 DNA is TGTGCCAGCGAAAGGGGACAGGGGGCGAGTGAGCAGTTCTTC. Protein sequence: CASERGQGASEQFF.

The chain combines TRBV10-3 with TRBJ1-2; D possibly corresponds to TRBD1 (6 bases). Trimming removed 7 bases at V and 0 bases at J, with 15 bases between. The V gene's germline CDR1 is ENHRY and CDR2 SYGVKD. The CDR3 spans 15 residues. The CDR3 spells CAITPGGTTNYGYTF. The DNA of the CDR3 is TGTGCCATCACCCCCGGGGGGACAACTAACTATGGCTACACCTTC.

The rearrangement uses TRBV5-5 and TRBJ2-7; no reliable D call. This CDR3 is 13 amino acids long. CDR1 is SGHKS, CDR2 YYEKEE, per germline (reference sequence). Trimming stripped 7 bases from V and 3 bases from J, with 14 bases between. In nucleotides, the CDR3 is TGTGCCAGCCGGGCTGGCTCCTTCTACGAGCAGTACTTC. Translation: CASRAGSFYEQYF.

The gene calls are TRBV9 and TRBJ2-5, with 10 nucleotides matching TRBD2. Germline CDR1 SGDLS, CDR2 YYNGEE. V shed 0 bases and J 2 bases; nucleotides not matched to a gene: 13. The CDR3 covers 19 residues. The CDR3 coding sequence is TGTGCCAGCAGCGTAGCTGGTTGGAGCGGGGGGGCCGCGCAAGAGACCCAGTACTTC. It is translated as CASSVAGWSGGAAQETQYF.

The chain couples TRBV2 to TRBJ1-1; 8 bases line up with TRBD1. CDR1 SNHLY and CDR2 FYNNEI come from the germline V gene. V lost 6 bases, J lost 0 bases, and 6 bases stayed unmatched. This CDR3 spans 15 amino acids. CDR3 nucleotides: TGTGCCAGCAGCGGACAGGGTCTCATGAACACTGAAGCTTTCTTT. This encodes CASSGQGLMNTEAFF.

This clone was seen only once. The rearrangement joins TRBV7-9 to TRBJ1-1; D is unclear. This CDR3 has 15 residues. Germline CDR1 is SEHNR and CDR2 is FQNEAQ (reference sequence). V was shortened by 2 bases and J by 2 bases, with 12 bases between the two germline ends. For the CDR3, the DNA is TGTGCCAGCAGCTTAAGTCGGGGAGGAAACACTGAAGCTTTCTTT. This encodes CASSLSRGGNTEAFF.

The chain uses TRBV27 and TRBJ1-2; 8 nucleotides align to TRBD1. Losses at the gene ends were 1 base for V and 3 bases for J; bases not matched to a gene: 16. In germline, CDR1 is MNHEY, CDR2 SMNVEV (reference sequence). The length of the CDR3 is 19 residues. CDR3 sequence reads: CASSLYPPTLTGVYYGYTF. For the CDR3, the DNA is TGTGCCAGCAGTTTATACCCACCAACACTGACAGGGGTCTACTATGGCTACACCTTC.

The V call is TRBV5-1, the J call TRBJ1-2, with a tentative D call TRBD1 (6 bases). CDR1 is SGHRS and CDR2 is YFSETQ in the germline V gene. V was clipped by 2 bases and J by 2 bases, with 10 bases between them. The CDR3 length is 14 residues. Here the CDR3 DNA reads TGCGCCAGCAGCTTACCTACAGGGAACTATGGCTACACCTTC. Its protein product is CASSLPTGNYGYTF.

This clone has only one observation. The V gene is TRBV5-6, the J gene TRBJ1-1; 7 nucleotides align to TRBD1. The CDR3 runs 14 residues. V shed 1 base and J 3 bases; nucleotides not matched to a gene: 3. The germline V gene has CDR1 SGHDT and CDR2 YYEEEE. CDR3 coding DNA: TGTGCCAGCAGCTTGAAAACAGGGGACACTGAAGCTTTCTTT. It is translated as CASSLKTGDTEAFF. Drawing the rest from reference TRBV5-6 and TRBJ1-1, the complete variable domain is DAGVTQSPTHLIKTRGQQVTLRCSPKSGHDTVSWYQQALGQGPQFIFQYYEEEERQRGNFPDRFSGHQFPNYSSELNVNALLLGDSALYLCASSLKTGDTEAFFGQGTRLTVV.

This CDR3 is CASSDSAANEKLFF. CDR3 in DNA: TGCGCCAGCAGTGACTCGGCAGCTAATGAAAAACTGTTTTTT. The chain combines TRBV10-1 with TRBJ1-4; D is unclear. CDR1 is WNHNN and CDR2 is SYGVQD in the germline V gene (reference sequence). Trimming shortened V by 3 bases and J by 3 bases, and 8 bases separated the two germline ends. The CDR3 totals 14 residues.

CDR3 in amino acids: CASRLKQGAAFF. In DNA, the CDR3 is TGTGCCAGCCGGTTGAAACAGGGGGCAGCTTTCTTT. The chain is built from TRBV19 and TRBJ1-1, with 9 bases identical to TRBD1. This CDR3 region has 12 residues. Germline CDR1 LNHDA, CDR2 SQIVND (reference sequence). J lost 10 bases, V lost 9 bases, and 9 bases had no gene match.

This chain joins TRBV29-1 and TRBJ1-4; D ambiguous. The length of the CDR3 is 14 residues. V was trimmed by 4 bases and J by 4 bases, leaving 13 bases between them. Looked up from germline, CDR1 is SQVTM and CDR2 is ANQGSEA. CDR3: CSVVGDNLNEKLFF. CDR3 bases: TGCAGCGTTGTAGGAGACAACCTTAATGAAAAACTGTTTTTT.

This rearrangement joins TRBV7-9 to TRBJ1-2, with D possibly TRBD1 on 5 matching bases. This CDR3 comprises 15 residues. Trimming stripped 5 bases from V and 5 bases from J, with 18 bases between. The V gene's germline CDR1 is SEHNR and CDR2 FQNEAQ (reference sequence). CDR3 amino acids: CASSAPVRGAYGYTF. In DNA, the CDR3 is TGTGCCAGCAGCGCCCCCGTCCGCGGGGCTTATGGCTACACCTTC.

This chain links TRBV5-4 with TRBJ2-3; the match to TRBD2 covers 7 bases. Germline CDR1 and CDR2: SGHNT and YYREEE (reference sequence). There are 16 residues in the CDR3. Losses at the gene ends were 4 bases for V and 2 bases for J; bases not matched to a gene: 10. CDR3 DNA sequence: TGTGCCAGCAGCCAATGGGACTACCAAACCACAGATACGCAGTATTTT. Translation: CASSQWDYQTTDTQYF.

This chain joins TRBV10-2 and TRBJ2-3; 8 bases are a match to TRBD2. This CDR3 spans 15 amino acids. The germline gives CDR1 WSHSY, CDR2 SAAADI. J lost 4 bases, V lost 1 base, and 4 bases had no gene match. CDR3 amino acids: CASSEFPGGADTQYF. The CDR3 coding sequence is TGCGCCAGCAGTGAGTTTCCGGGGGGGGCAGATACGCAGTATTTT.